This T cell receptor (beta chain) was profiled in a study of vaccination effects on CD4 cells after COVID-19. Looking at the study overall: In the ViraFEST assay, antigen-specific CD4+ clonotypes were identified by expansion after peptide-pool stimulation.

Clones were sequenced by immunoSEQ multiplex PCR, and TCRdb holds only the in-frame ones, with some missing. The repertoire has under 60,000 clones, approximately 70% of them found once; the top ten carry 4.5% to 6.5%. CDR1 SGHRS and CDR2 YFSETQ come from the germline V gene. V shed 0 bases and J shed 0 bases, with 9 bases lying between them. The CDR3 spans 15 residues. When less than 13 days of culture had elapsed, CD4+ T cells were isolated. The study found no prior SARS-CoV-2 infection in the vaccine recipients, who tested negative for nucleocapsid antibodies. Half the medium was swapped for IL-2 medium on days 3 and 7. Details on this clone: What it binds is not known.

Study outcomes and limitations: Clones induced by infection and by vaccine showed marked clonal contraction late after vaccination.

This TCR was recovered from a human donor who received a COVID-19 vaccine. The sample was CD4+ T cells from PBMCs cultured without peptide, taken before COVID-19 vaccination. This rearrangement joins TRBV5-1 to TRBJ1-1; maybe TRBD1 (5 bases). The CDR3 protein is CASSLATGLNTEAFF. In nucleotides, the CDR3 is TGCGCCAGCAGCTTGGCCACGGGGCTGAACACTGAAGCTTTCTTT.